The table lists the clone carrying this T cell receptor (beta chain) with a few counts. What it binds is unknown. This sample was taken from a study of T cells after yellow fever vaccination. The CDR3 is 11 amino acids. Germline values: CDR1 KGHDR, CDR2 SFDVKD. Trimming took off 3 bases at V and 5 bases at J, with 1 base between the two ends. Broader study findings: Peaking faster, on day 5 versus 15, the secondary response was nonetheless weaker. Re-detected after boosting: most primary clones, 96% of CD4 and under 90% of CD8.

From the 5' RACE reads, TCRdb called clonotypes with MiXCR, one entry per CDR3 protein. The profile shows approximately 340,000 distinct CDR3 sequences, 8.7% of them singletons. The sample consisted of PBMCs, taken on the day of the first yellow fever vaccination. The receptor was derived from a man younger than 30 who received the YFV17D yellow fever vaccine. The gene calls are TRBV24-1 and TRBJ2-1; D ambiguous. The CDR3 loop reads CATSDNNEQFF. The CDR3 nucleotides are TGTGCCACCAGTGATAACAATGAGCAGTTCTTC.